Each of the 13 T cell receptor beta chains below was sequenced from the same sample in a study of T cell repertoires in cytomegalovirus infection. Which antigens these TCRs recognize remains unknown. Using its own MiXCR run on the reads, TCRdb lists one record per CDR3 protein. This repertoire shows tens of thousands of distinct CDR3 sequences, about 20% found once; its top ten account for approximately 18%. The sample consisted of PBMCs, sequenced either directly or after in vitro stimulation (not recorded which). These TCRs come from a human donor in good health (CMV status not recorded). Some clones in this sample may be carry-over from other donors' samples.

This clonotype was seen ten or more times. This sequence joins TRBV12-3 or TRBV12-4 and TRBJ1-2, with D possibly being TRBD1 (6 bases). Between the trimmed V and J ends, which lost 4 bases and 10 bases, there was a span of 16 bases. The CDR3 totals 13 residues. The CDR3 here is CASSSQGPQPYTF. CDR3 sequence (DNA): TGTGCCAGCAGTTCCCAGGGGCCCCAGCCCTACACCTTC.

This clonotype was seen a few times. The chain carries TRBV2 and TRBJ2-7; tentative D call: TRBD2 (6 bases). The V gene's germline CDR1 is SNHLY and CDR2 FYNNEI. There are 12 residues in the CDR3. V was shortened by 9 bases and J by 4 bases, with 13 bases between the two germline ends. CDR3 bases: TGTGCCAGTTTGAGGGGACTTTACGAGCAGTACTTC. Translated, it gives CASLRGLYEQYF.

The gene calls are TRBV11-1 and TRBJ1-6; D not certain. V was pared by 5 bases and J by 4 bases, with 12 bases between. CDR3 size: 15 residues. Looked up from germline, CDR1 is SGHAT and CDR2 is FQDESV (reference sequence). CDR3 region: CASSPSGNYNSPLHF. The CDR3 region has the DNA TGTGCCAGCAGCCCATCGGGAAATTATAATTCACCCCTCCACTTT. The full variable domain, in which reference TRBV11-1 and TRBJ1-6 provide the parts outside the CDR3, is EAEVAQSPRYKITEKSQAVAFWCDPISGHATLYWYRQILGQGPELLVQFQDESVVDDSQLPKDRFSAERLKGVDSTLKIQPAELGDSAMYLCASSPSGNYNSPLHFGNGTRLTVT.

This clonotype came up a few times. V gene TRBV5-1 combines with J gene TRBJ1-2; the match to TRBD1 covers 7 bases. This CDR3 region has 13 residues. J gave up 6 bases and V 4 bases, and 6 bases lay outside the gene matches. CDR1 is SGHRS, CDR2 YFSETQ, per germline. The CDR3 loop reads CASSESTGDGYTF. CDR3 nucleotides: TGCGCCAGCAGCGAGAGCACAGGGGATGGCTACACCTTC.

This clonotype was seen more than once but under ten times. The chain employs TRBV19 and TRBJ2-7; 10 nucleotides match TRBD1. In germline, CDR1 is LNHDA, CDR2 SQIVND (reference sequence). This CDR3 has 16 amino acids. The V segment lost 5 bases and the J segment 2 bases; nucleotides outside the gene matches: 9. CDR3 sequence reads: CASSPRDRGLTYEQYF. The CDR3 nucleotides are TGTGCCAGTAGTCCTAGGGACAGGGGCCTTACCTACGAGCAGTACTTC.

The chain joins TRBV6-6 to TRBJ2-7; 9 nucleotides line up with TRBD1. CDR3 length equals 14 residues. Germline loops: CDR1 MNHNY, CDR2 SVGAGI (reference sequence). V shed 4 bases, J shed 5 bases, and the junction held 6 bases outside the gene matches. CDR3 amino acids: CASSLQGARDEQYF. CDR3 sequence (DNA): TGTGCCAGCAGTTTACAGGGGGCGCGCGACGAGCAGTACTTC.

J is TRBJ2-3 and V is TRBV12-3 or TRBV12-4; weak D call: TRBD1 (6 bases). Trimming shortened V by 2 bases and J by 2 bases, and 11 bases separated the two germline ends. CDR3 length: 15 residues. The CDR3 is CASSLSRGFTDTQYF. The CDR3, as DNA: TGTGCCAGCAGTTTAAGCAGGGGATTCACAGATACGCAGTATTTT.

This clonotype was observed many times. The V and J genes are TRBV7-2 and TRBJ1-1; a possible D gene is TRBD1 (5 bases). The V gene's germline CDR1 is SGHTA and CDR2 FQGNSA. The CDR3 runs 15 residues. The V end lost 5 bases, the J end lost 4 bases, and 17 bases lay between the germline ends. The DNA of the CDR3 is TGTGCCAGCAGCCCCCTCGGGGGACCGCGCACTGAAGCTTTCTTT. Its translation is CASSPLGGPRTEAFF.

A single count supports this clonotype. The chain uses TRBV6-1 and TRBJ1-2, with D maybe TRBD1 (6 bases). Germline V gene data show CDR1 as MNHNS and CDR2 as SASEGT. The CDR3 loop spans 14 amino acids. V was cut by 7 bases and J by 2 bases, with 14 bases left in between. This chain's CDR3 is CASTPLGGNYGYTF. The CDR3 DNA sequence: TGTGCCAGCACCCCATTAGGGGGGAACTATGGCTACACCTTC.

This clonotype was seen at least ten times. This sequence joins TRBV7-2 and TRBJ2-5; 7 nucleotides align to TRBD2. J lost 7 bases, V lost 5 bases, and 16 bases had no gene match. CDR1 and CDR2 from the germline V gene are SGHTA and FQGNSA. The CDR3 is 16 residues long. The CDR3 coding sequence is TGTGCCAGCAGCCCACCGTCGGGAGGAGCTAGGGGGACCCAGTACTTC. Its protein is CASSPPSGGARGTQYF.

The sample holds a few counts of this clonotype. The chain uses TRBV27 and TRBJ2-1; TRBD2 is a possible D gene (6 bases). V lost 0 bases, J lost 10 bases, and 16 bases lay in between. This CDR3 is built from 15 residues. CDR1 is MNHEY, CDR2 SMNVEV, per germline (reference sequence). The CDR3 coding sequence is TGTGCCAGCAGTTTATCGTCTTTCCCTCTAGCGGAGCAGTTCTTC. Amino acids: CASSLSSFPLAEQFF.

A few counts support this clonotype. A much larger clone lies one base from this, so it may be a read error. This is likely a read error, given that the CDR3 carries no conserved phenylalanine or tryptophan at its end. The chain uses TRBV14 and TRBJ2-1; possible D gene TRBD2, 5 bases. CDR3 length: 16 residues. CDR1 and CDR2 from the germline V gene are SGHDN and FVKESK. V was clipped by 2 bases and J by 6 bases, with 17 bases between them. CDR3: CASSQLDYKPLNEQFL. The CDR3 DNA reads TGTGCCAGCAGCCAACTAGACTATAAGCCCCTCAATGAGCAGTTCTTA.

As concerns this clonotype: This may come from a read error, since a much larger clone is one base off. This rearrangement joins TRBV28 to TRBJ2-1; D possibly corresponds to TRBD1 (5 bases). This CDR3 has 12 residues. CDR1 is MDHEN, CDR2 SYDVKM, per germline. Trimming removed 6 bases at V and 9 bases at J, with 12 bases between. CDR3 region: CASRLTRGEQFF. The DNA for the CDR3 is TGTGCCAGCAGGCTGACAAGGGGTGAGCAGTTCTTC. The full variable domain, rest sourced from reference TRBV28 and TRBJ2-1, is DVKVTQSSRYLVKRTGEKVFLECVQDMDHENMFWYRQDPGLGLRLIYFSYDVKMKEKGDIPEGYSVSREKKERFSLILESASTNQTSMYLCASRLTRGEQFFGPGTRLTVL.